The 32 T cell receptor beta chains presented below share a single source sample, sequenced in a study of cytomegalovirus exposure and HLA in healthy donors. Both 60 Vbeta primers and 13 Jbeta primers went into the PCR. Assay: immunoSEQ multiplex PCR; the TCRdb copy retains only in-frame clones and omits some. This table holds roughly 120,000 clones. The sample comprised PBMCs. The receptors here all came from a man between 18 and 35 years old in good health and CMV-seronegative.

The rearrangement uses TRBV9 and TRBJ1-2; 7 bases match TRBD1. Germline CDR1 is SGDLS and CDR2 is YYNGEE. V lost 3 bases, J lost 5 bases, and 13 bases stayed unmatched. There are 16 residues in the CDR3. CDR3 nucleotides: TGTGCCAGCAGCGCCACAACGGGACAGCCGATATATGGCTACACCTTC. Its protein product is CASSATTGQPIYGYTF.

This rearrangement joins TRBV5-1 to TRBJ2-5; D is perhaps TRBD1 (6 bases). TRBJ2-7 matches the DNA end more closely, so the J call is doubtful. Germline values: CDR1 SGHRS, CDR2 YFSETQ. CDR3 length: 13 residues. In DNA, the CDR3 is TGCGCCAGCAGCTTGGCCAGGGGTGGCGAGCAGTACTTC. It specifies CASSLARGGEQYF.

This sequence joins TRBV27 and TRBJ2-4; a weak D match, TRBD1 (6 bases). The V gene's germline CDR1 is MNHEY and CDR2 SMNVEV (reference sequence). The germline V and J ends were trimmed by 3 bases and 7 bases, with 10 bases remaining between them. This CDR3 is built from 13 residues. The CDR3 region is CASSFQGKNIQYF. The CDR3 nucleotides are TGTGCCAGCAGTTTTCAGGGGAAGAACATTCAGTACTTC.

The chain combines TRBV30 with TRBJ2-3; a possible D gene is TRBD2 (5 bases). The germline CDR1 and CDR2 sequences are GTSNPN and SVGIG (reference sequence). The CDR3 sequence is 12 residues long. V lost 4 bases and J 5 bases, leaving 10 bases between the germline ends. CDR3 in DNA: TGTGCCTGGATCCCGACTATAGATACGCAGTATTTT. It encodes CAWIPTIDTQYF.

The chain recombines TRBV25-1 with TRBJ2-5; no definite D call. Trimming took off 3 bases at V and 5 bases at J, with 16 bases between the two ends. The CDR3 runs 15 residues. CDR1 and CDR2 from the germline V gene are MGHDK and SYGVNS. The CDR3 here is CASSDRSRRGETQYF. CDR3 sequence (DNA): TGTGCCAGCAGTGATCGGTCCCGCCGAGGTGAGACCCAGTACTTC.

The genes are TRBV14 and TRBJ2-7, with D perhaps matching TRBD2 (6 bases). The CDR3 is 14 residues long. Trimming took off 6 bases at V and 3 bases at J, with 15 bases between the two ends. Germline V gene lookup returns CDR1 SGHDN and CDR2 FVKESK. CDR3 loop: CASSPLGGDYEQYF. CDR3 DNA sequence: TGTGCCAGCAGTCCTCTGGGGGGTGACTACGAGCAGTACTTC.

The chain employs TRBV5-1 and TRBJ2-3; the D gene is possibly TRBD2 (5 bases). The CDR3 sequence is 16 residues long. The V end lost 0 bases, the J end lost 6 bases, and 17 bases lay between the germline ends. Germline V gene lookup returns CDR1 SGHRS and CDR2 YFSETQ. This CDR3 is CASSLADAGSSDTQYF. CDR3 in DNA: TGCGCCAGCAGCTTGGCCGATGCGGGCTCGAGCGATACGCAGTATTTT. Full variable domain (rest looked up from reference TRBV5-1 and TRBJ2-3): KAGVTQTPRYLIKTRGQQVTLSCSPISGHRSVSWYQQTPGQGLQFLFEYFSETQRNKGNFPGRFSGRQFSNSRSEMNVSTLELGDSALYLCASSLADAGSSDTQYFGPGTRLTVL.

This chain links TRBV2 with TRBJ1-6, with TRBD1 identical over 9 bases. Germline lookup yields CDR1 SNHLY and CDR2 FYNNEI. There are 14 residues in the CDR3. After removal of 6 bases from V and 10 bases from J, the junction contained 7 bases not matched to a gene. The CDR3 protein is CASSQGTGNSPLHF. CDR3 nucleotide sequence: TGTGCCAGCAGCCAAGGGACAGGGAACTCACCCCTCCACTTT.

V and J are TRBV19 and TRBJ1-2; D might be TRBD1 (5 bases). CDR3 length: 15 amino acids. From germline, CDR1 is LNHDA and CDR2 SQIVND (reference sequence). The ends were cut back, 1 base at V and 0 bases at J, with 9 bases in the middle. CDR3 sequence reads: CASSIAGGANYGYTF. The CDR3 DNA follows: TGTGCCAGTAGTATAGCCGGAGGGGCTAACTATGGCTACACCTTC.

The chain links TRBV2 to TRBJ1-3; D remains unclear. CDR1 is SNHLY, CDR2 FYNNEI, per germline. The CDR3 covers 16 residues. The V gene lost 2 bases and the J gene lost 3 bases, with 14 bases spanning the gap. The CDR3 region has the DNA TGTGCCAGCAGTGAAAGGCGGCCGGCACGTGGAAACACCATATATTTT. Translated, it gives CASSERRPARGNTIYF.

The chain carries TRBV7-3 and TRBJ2-2, with D possibly matching TRBD1 (6 bases). Between the trimmed V and J ends, which lost 2 bases and 2 bases, there was a span of 12 bases. The CDR3 covers 16 residues. Germline V gene data show CDR1 as SGHTA and CDR2 as FQGTGA. CDR3: CASSLEGTRNTGELFF. CDR3 bases: TGTGCCAGCAGCTTAGAGGGGACACGAAACACCGGGGAGCTGTTTTTT. Complete variable domain (other parts from reference TRBV7-3 and TRBJ2-2): GAGVSQTPSNKVTEKGKYVELRCDPISGHTALYWYRQSLGQGPEFLIYFQGTGAADDSGLPNDRFFAVRPEGSVSTLKIQRTERGDSAVYLCASSLEGTRNTGELFFGEGSRLTVL.

The chain has TRBV28 and TRBJ2-7, with 12 positions matching TRBD1. With V trimmed by 6 bases and J by 6 bases, 9 bases remained unmatched. Germline loops: CDR1 MDHEN, CDR2 SYDVKM. The CDR3 contains 15 residues. CDR3 loop: CASRISGQGAGEQYF. The CDR3 bases are TGTGCCAGCAGGATCTCGGGACAGGGGGCGGGCGAGCAGTACTTC.

The chain employs TRBV6-1 and TRBJ2-5; TRBD1 matches at 7 bases. Germline V CDR1 and CDR2: MNHNS, SASEGT. Germline trimming cut 0 bases from V and 5 bases from J; bases unmatched to any gene: 3. The CDR3 runs to 14 residues. In nucleotides, the CDR3 is TGTGCCAGCAGTGAAGCAGGGGGCTGGGAGACCCAGTACTTC. Protein sequence: CASSEAGGWETQYF.

This sequence joins TRBV19 and TRBJ2-5; TRBD1 aligns across 7 bases. J gave up 10 bases and V 5 bases, and 10 bases lay outside the gene matches. Germline assignment: CDR1 LNHDA and CDR2 SQIVND (reference sequence). The CDR3 has 13 amino acids. The DNA of the CDR3 is TGTGCCAGTAGTCCAGACAGGGCCACTAGCCAGTACTTC. Translating gives CASSPDRATSQYF.

The chain has TRBV25-1 and TRBJ1-1, with TRBD1 as a possible D gene (5 bases). Germline assignment: CDR1 MGHDK and CDR2 SYGVNS. This CDR3 is 14 amino acids long. Trimming stripped 3 bases from V and 0 bases from J, with 8 bases between. As DNA, the CDR3 is TGTGCCAGCAGTGAGATAGGGGTGAACACTGAAGCTTTCTTT. This translates into CASSEIGVNTEAFF.

This chain joins TRBV27 and TRBJ2-7; D remains ambiguous. Germline values: CDR1 MNHEY, CDR2 SMNVEV (reference sequence). V was trimmed by 7 bases and J by 2 bases, leaving 9 bases between them. There are 12 residues in the CDR3. The CDR3 loop reads CASNDTPYEQYF. The CDR3 region has the DNA TGTGCCAGCAACGACACCCCCTACGAGCAGTACTTC.

This chain joins TRBV15 and TRBJ1-4; TRBD1 is a possible D gene (5 bases). CDR1 and CDR2 from the germline V gene are LNHNV and YYDKDF (reference sequence). Trimming took 0 bases from V and 8 from J, leaving 16 bases between them. The CDR3 covers 16 residues. Here the CDR3 reads CATSRDREGEGEKLFF. The DNA of the CDR3 is TGTGCCACCAGCAGAGATCGAGAAGGGGAGGGGGAAAAACTGTTTTTT. Together with reference TRBV15 and TRBJ1-4, the CDR3 gives the full variable domain: DAMVIQNPRYQVTQFGKPVTLSCSQTLNHNVMYWYQQKSSQAPKLLFHYYDKDFNNEADTPDNFQSRRPNTSFCFLDIRSPGLGDTAMYLCATSRDREGEGEKLFFGSGTQLSVL.

The chain is built from TRBV5-1 and TRBJ1-2; D possibly corresponds to TRBD1 (6 bases). The CDR3 has 15 amino acids. CDR1 and CDR2 from the germline V gene are SGHRS and YFSETQ. Trimming removed 0 bases from V and 8 bases from J, with 17 bases in between. CDR3 bases: TGCGCCAGCAGCTTGGGGCAGGGGCACACGGAGGGCTACACCTTC. This translates into CASSLGQGHTEGYTF.

This rearrangement joins TRBV29-1 to TRBJ1-3; D not resolved. The CDR3 has 15 amino acids. V was pared by 3 bases and J by 0 bases, with 12 bases between. Germline assignment: CDR1 SQVTM and CDR2 ANQGSEA. CDR3 protein: CSVEVLGNSGNTIYF. DNA of the CDR3: TGCAGCGTTGAGGTGCTGGGCAACTCTGGAAACACCATATATTTT.

CDR3 coding DNA: TGTGCCAGCAGTGAATTAAGAGGGATGGGTGAAAAACTGTTTTTT. It yields the protein CASSELRGMGEKLFF. The genes are TRBV25-1 and TRBJ1-4, with D hard to call. Trimming removed 1 base from V and 7 bases from J, with 13 bases in between. Germline V lookup: CDR1 MGHDK, CDR2 SYGVNS. The length of the CDR3 is 15 residues.

The chain has TRBV30 and TRBJ1-2, with 8 bases lining up with TRBD1. The CDR3 runs to 14 residues. After removal of 2 bases from V and 5 bases from J, the junction contained 7 bases not matched to a gene. The germline CDR1 and CDR2 sequences are GTSNPN and SVGIG (reference sequence). The CDR3 is CAWSSGQGEYGYTF. CDR3 sequence (DNA): TGTGCCTGGAGTTCCGGACAGGGTGAATATGGCTACACCTTC.

The chain combines TRBV6-5 with TRBJ2-5; TRBD1 aligns across 8 bases. Germline V CDR1 and CDR2: MNHEY, SVGAGI. This CDR3 has 15 residues. Trimming took 2 bases from V and 1 from J; bases not matched to a gene: 3. CDR3 coding DNA: TGTGCCAGCAGTTACCGGACAGGGTCCCAAGAGACCCAGTACTTC. Protein: CASSYRTGSQETQYF.

The J gene is TRBJ2-7, the V gene TRBV7-8; possible D gene TRBD2, 6 bases. The CDR3 loop spans 14 amino acids. The V gene lost 1 base and the J gene lost 5 bases, with 12 bases spanning the gap. Germline V gene lookup returns CDR1 SGHVS and CDR2 FQNEAQ. The DNA of the CDR3 is TGTGCCAGCAGCTTAGGACTAGTGGGCGACGAGCAGTACTTC. Translating gives CASSLGLVGDEQYF.

In the case of this clone: Its ends do not fully match the called genes, so a read error is possible. V usage is TRBV7-7 and J usage is TRBJ2-1, with 8 bases aligning to TRBD2. Germline CDR1 SSHAT, CDR2 FNYEAQ (reference sequence). The CDR3 loop spans 14 amino acids. For the CDR3, the DNA is TGTGCTAGCAGCCCTCCCCCGGGAGGGCGTGAGCAGTTCTTC. Translated: CASSPPPGGREQFF. Full variable domain (missing parts from reference TRBV7-7 and TRBJ2-1): GAGVSQSPRYKVTKRGQDVTLRCDPISSHATLYWYQQALGQGPEFLTYFNYEAQPDKSGLPSDRFSAERPEGSISTLTIQRTEQRDSAMYRCASSPPPGGREQFFGPGTRLTVL.

The gene calls are TRBV5-4 and TRBJ2-3; 9 bases map to TRBD2. The CDR3 runs 14 residues. Germline V gives CDR1 SGHNT, CDR2 YYREEE (reference sequence). The V segment lost 3 bases and the J segment 6 bases; nucleotides outside the gene matches: 5. The CDR3 loop is CASSYRREGDTQYF. The CDR3 DNA sequence: TGTGCCAGCAGCTATCGGCGGGAGGGGGATACGCAGTATTTT.

The V call is TRBV2, the J call TRBJ2-7; 14 bases are shared with TRBD2. The CDR3 has 16 amino acids. Germline values: CDR1 SNHLY, CDR2 FYNNEI. Trimming at V came to 0 bases and at J to 10 bases, leaving 8 bases not matched to a gene. The CDR3 protein is CASSEAPGTSGSGQYF. CDR3 bases: TGTGCCAGCAGTGAAGCACCCGGGACTAGCGGGAGCGGACAGTACTTC.

The CDR3 is CASSLDNNYGYTF. In DNA, the CDR3 is TGTGCCAGCAGCTTGGACAATAACTATGGCTACACCTTC. The chain joins TRBV5-5 to TRBJ1-2; unclear D gene. The CDR3 is 13 residues long. Germline CDR1 is SGHKS and CDR2 is YYEKEE (reference sequence). V lost 0 bases to trimming and J lost 1 base, with 4 bases between them.

This rearrangement joins TRBV9 to TRBJ2-3, with 7 bases fitting TRBD2. The CDR3 is 12 residues long. Germline CDR1 and CDR2: SGDLS and YYNGEE. The V segment lost 8 bases and the J segment 5 bases; nucleotides outside the gene matches: 5. The CDR3 DNA reads TGTGCCAGTGGGACTACCCGAGATACGCAGTATTTT. Its translation: CASGTTRDTQYF.

The chain has TRBV12-5 and TRBJ1-3, with 7 nucleotides matching TRBD1. Germline V gives CDR1 LGHNT, CDR2 FRNRAP. V lost 0 bases and J lost 4; bases outside the gene matches: 12. The CDR3 is 18 residues long. DNA of the CDR3: TGTGCTAGTGGTTTGGTACGAGGGGCCGGGACAGTAGGAAACACCATATATTTT. It is translated as CASGLVRGAGTVGNTIYF.

The chain employs TRBV28 and TRBJ1-1; D unresolved. CDR3 length equals 14 residues. Trimming shortened V by 5 bases and J by 4 bases, and 14 bases separated the two germline ends. CDR1 and CDR2 from the germline V gene are MDHEN and SYDVKM. The CDR3 DNA sequence: TGTGCCAGCAGTGCTGCGGCGCTGGGCACTGAAGCTTTCTTT. Translation gives CASSAAALGTEAFF.

V usage is TRBV19 and J usage is TRBJ1-2; the D is unclear. Trimming removed 6 bases at V and 4 bases at J, with 12 bases between. This CDR3 comprises 13 residues. Germline values: CDR1 LNHDA, CDR2 SQIVND (reference sequence). The CDR3 spells CASSPLDVYGYTF. DNA for the CDR3: TGTGCCAGTAGCCCACTAGACGTCTATGGCTACACCTTC.

The chain recombines TRBV25-1 with TRBJ1-4, with TRBD1 matching 7 bases. Per the germline V gene, CDR1 is MGHDK and CDR2 is SYGVNS. The CDR3 consists of 14 residues. V was pared by 5 bases and J by 11 bases, with 11 bases of the junction left unmatched. CDR3 amino acids: CASSSPGGSGKLFF. The CDR3 DNA is TGTGCCAGCAGTTCTCCAGGGGGATCCGGGAAACTGTTTTTT.